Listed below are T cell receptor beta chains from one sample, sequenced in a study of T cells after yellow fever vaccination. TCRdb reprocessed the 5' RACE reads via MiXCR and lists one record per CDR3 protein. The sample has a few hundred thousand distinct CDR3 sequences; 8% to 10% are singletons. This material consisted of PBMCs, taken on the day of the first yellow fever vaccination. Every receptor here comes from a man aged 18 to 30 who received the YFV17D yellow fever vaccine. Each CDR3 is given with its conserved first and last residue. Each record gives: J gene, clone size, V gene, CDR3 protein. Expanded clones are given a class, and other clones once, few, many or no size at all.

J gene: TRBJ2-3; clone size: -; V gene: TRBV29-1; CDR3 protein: CSSLTAPDTQYF
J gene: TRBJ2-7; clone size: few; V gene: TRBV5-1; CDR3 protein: CASSPSPGSEKQYF
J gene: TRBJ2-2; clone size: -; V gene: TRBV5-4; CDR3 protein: CASSLGMGGGTVRSGELFF
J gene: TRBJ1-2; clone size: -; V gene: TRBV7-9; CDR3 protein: CASSLAGQPYGYTF
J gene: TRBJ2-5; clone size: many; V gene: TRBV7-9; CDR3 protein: CASSSQRGAGETQYF
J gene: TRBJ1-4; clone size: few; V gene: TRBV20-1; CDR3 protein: CSASHRTLGEKLFF
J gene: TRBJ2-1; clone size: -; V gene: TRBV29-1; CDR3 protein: CSAGGGLSSYNEQFF
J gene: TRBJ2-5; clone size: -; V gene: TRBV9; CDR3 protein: CASSVATGGASGQETQYF
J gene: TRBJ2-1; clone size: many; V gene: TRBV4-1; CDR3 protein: CASSQDLGRSEQFF
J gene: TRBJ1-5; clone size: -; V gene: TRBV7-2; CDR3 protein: CASSPWDRVNQPQHF
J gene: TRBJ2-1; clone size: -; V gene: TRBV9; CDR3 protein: CASSDSSGGAYEQFF
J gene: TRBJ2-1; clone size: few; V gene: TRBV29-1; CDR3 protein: CSVGTSGGKLNEQFF
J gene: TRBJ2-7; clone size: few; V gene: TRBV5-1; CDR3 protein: CASSSMDRGVGEQYF
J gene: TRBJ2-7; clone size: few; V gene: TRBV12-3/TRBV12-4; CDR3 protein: CASREAGPSYEQYF
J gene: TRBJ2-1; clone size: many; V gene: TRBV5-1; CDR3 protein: CASSPLAGDYNEQFF
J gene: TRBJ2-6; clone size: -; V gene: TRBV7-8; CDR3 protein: CASSIFRGSGANVLTF
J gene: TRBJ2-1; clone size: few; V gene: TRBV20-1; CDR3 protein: CSARGRGGRNEQFF
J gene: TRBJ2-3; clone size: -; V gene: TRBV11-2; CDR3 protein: CASSYSIGFPDTQYF
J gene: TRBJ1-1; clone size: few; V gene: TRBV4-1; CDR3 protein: CASSQEMGRGTEAFF
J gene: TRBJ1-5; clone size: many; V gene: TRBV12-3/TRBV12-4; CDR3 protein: CASSLNWQNNQPQHF
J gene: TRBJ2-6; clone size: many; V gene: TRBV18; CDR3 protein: CASSPLGTGANVLTF
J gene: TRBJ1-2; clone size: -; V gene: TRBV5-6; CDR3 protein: CASSLVGQPTGYTF
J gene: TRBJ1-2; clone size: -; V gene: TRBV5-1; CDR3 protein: CASSWDNDYGYTF
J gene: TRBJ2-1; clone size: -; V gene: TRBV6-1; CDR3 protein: CASTVAPRWGSYNEPFF
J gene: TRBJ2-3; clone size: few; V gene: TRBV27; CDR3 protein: CASSPPTSRDTQYF
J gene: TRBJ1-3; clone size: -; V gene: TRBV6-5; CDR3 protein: CASKGVNTGNTIYF
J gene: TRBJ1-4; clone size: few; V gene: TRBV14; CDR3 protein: CASSQDQSSGEKLFF
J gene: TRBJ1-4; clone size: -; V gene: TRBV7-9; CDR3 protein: CASSLWDAGHEKLFF
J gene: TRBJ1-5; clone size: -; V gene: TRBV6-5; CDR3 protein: CASSYTSYSNQPQHF
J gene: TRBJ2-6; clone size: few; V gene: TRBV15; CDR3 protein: CATSRVTGAGIGSGANVLTF
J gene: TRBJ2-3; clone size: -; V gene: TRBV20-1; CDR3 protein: CSARRAEGAGDTQYF
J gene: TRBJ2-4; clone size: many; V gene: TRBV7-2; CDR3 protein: CASSLQPLAKNIQYF
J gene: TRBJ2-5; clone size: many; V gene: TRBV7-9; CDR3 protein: CASSWGTSVSRETQYF
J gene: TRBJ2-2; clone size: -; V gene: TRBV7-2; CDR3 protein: CASSFDRRVSTGELFF